This T cell receptor (beta chain) is drawn from a study of blood T cell repertoires in COVID-19. CDR1 is SGHRS and CDR2 is YFSETQ in the germline V gene. The J segment lost 1 base and the V segment lost 4 bases, leaving 10 bases of the junction unmatched. The CDR3 loop spans 17 amino acids. Clones were sequenced by immunoSEQ multiplex PCR, and TCRdb holds only the in-frame ones, with some missing. The sample contains roughly 180,000 clones, roughly four fifths of which appear only once. The V gene is TRBV5-1, the J gene TRBJ1-1; TRBD1 matches at 10 bases. This TCR came from a human donor in a cohort sampled during active COVID-19. Material: peripheral blood. This CDR3 is CASSDPARQGANTEAFF. As DNA, the CDR3 is TGCGCCAGCAGCGACCCAGCTAGACAGGGGGCGAACACTGAAGCTTTCTTT.